This T cell receptor (beta chain) was documented in a study of control samples from healthy donors and cancer patients. Germline V CDR1 and CDR2: KGHSH, LQKENI. Losses at the gene ends were 0 bases for V and 5 bases for J; bases not matched to a gene: 1. The CDR3 runs 16 residues. Sequenced by immunoSEQ multiplex PCR; TCRdb stores in-frame clones only, minus some. This table holds some 87,000 clones, roughly 88% found once. The rearrangement links TRBV18 to TRBJ2-1; TRBD2 agrees at 13 bases. The specimen was PBMCs. This receptor was identified in a man aged 60 to 69 with head and neck cancer. The CDR3 nucleotides are TGTGCCAGCTCACCACCGGGGACTAGCGGGGACAATGAGCAGTTCTTC. Amino acids: CASSPPGTSGDNEQFF.